A single sample is the source of the 24 T cell receptor beta chains below, sequenced in a study of blood T cell repertoires in COVID-19 (dated by TCRdb to 2018 to 2021). Receptor libraries were prepared by the immunoSEQ multiplex PCR assay. TCRdb limited this immuneACCESS table to in-frame rearrangements with V and J called. A share of clones is missing; checked studies link under half to unresolved V genes, and the rest is unexplained. The sample table lists about 150,000 clones, about 80% of them with a count of one. The top ten constitute just over 0.55% of the sample. Sequencing input: peripheral blood. The receptors originated from a man in his sixties with acute or convalescent COVID-19.

This chain joins TRBV27 and TRBJ2-1, with 14 positions matching TRBD2. J was trimmed by 6 bases and V by 6 bases; bases with no gene match: 4. The V gene's germline CDR1 is MNHEY and CDR2 SMNVEV (reference sequence). The CDR3 is 15 residues long. CDR3 residues: CASRPGTSGSNEQFF. Here the CDR3 DNA reads TGTGCCAGCAGACCCGGGACTAGCGGGAGCAATGAGCAGTTCTTC.

There are a few counts of this clone. V gene TRBV7-9 combines with J gene TRBJ1-2; a possible D gene is TRBD1 (5 bases). This CDR3 is 14 amino acids long. Trimming left V 2 bases short and J 5 bases short, with 12 bases between. The germline CDR1 and CDR2 sequences are SEHNR and FQNEAQ (reference sequence). CDR3: CASSLNWQGYGYTF. For the CDR3, the DNA is TGTGCCAGCAGCTTAAACTGGCAGGGATATGGCTACACCTTC. The full variable domain, with the rest looked up from reference TRBV7-9 and TRBJ1-2, is DTGVSQNPRHKITKRGQNVTFRCDPISEHNRLYWYRQTLGQGPEFLTYFQNEAQLEKSRLLSDRFSAERPKGSFSTLEIQRTEQGDSAMYLCASSLNWQGYGYTFGSGTRLTVV.

This clone was seen a handful of times. The chain recombines TRBV6-2 or TRBV6-3 with TRBJ1-2; D call uncertain. This CDR3 contains 15 residues. V was clipped by 1 base and J by 3 bases, with 12 bases between them. CDR1 is MNHEY and CDR2 is SVGEGT in the germline V gene. The CDR3 nucleotides read TGTGCCAGCAGTTACTACCGGGCCGGGGACTATGGCTACACCTTC. As protein: CASSYYRAGDYGYTF.

V and J are TRBV25-1 and TRBJ1-3, with D perhaps TRBD1 (5 bases). V lost 1 base, J lost 11 bases, and 9 bases lay in between. The CDR3 is 12 residues long. Germline CDR1 is MGHDK and CDR2 is SYGVNS. The DNA for the CDR3 is TGTGCCAGCAGTGAATTCATGGGGCCCATATATTTT. Translation: CASSEFMGPIYF.

This chain uses TRBV6-5 with TRBJ1-2, with a tentative D call TRBD1 (5 bases). V was cut by 7 bases and J by 7 bases, with 19 bases left in between. The CDR3 is 14 amino acids. Germline loops: CDR1 MNHEY, CDR2 SVGAGI. The CDR3 protein is CASINPGRSIGYTF. The CDR3 region has the DNA TGTGCCAGCATAAATCCAGGGAGGTCTATTGGCTACACCTTC.

The chain combines TRBV29-1 with TRBJ1-1; 7 bases are a match to TRBD1. Looked up from germline, CDR1 is SQVTM and CDR2 is ANQGSEA. Trimming at V came to 5 bases and at J to 1 base, leaving 7 bases not matched to a gene. The CDR3 length is 14 residues. This CDR3 reads CSVRQGGGNTEAFF. CDR3 nucleotide sequence: TGCAGCGTTCGACAGGGTGGGGGGAACACTGAAGCTTTCTTT.

Only one count was recorded for this clone. The chain couples TRBV20-1 to TRBJ2-7, with TRBD1 identical over 7 bases. The CDR3 loop spans 14 amino acids. The V gene end was trimmed by 3 bases and the J gene end by 4 bases; junction bases not matched to a gene: 9. Per germline, CDR1 DFQATT and CDR2 SNEGSKA (reference sequence). Here the CDR3 reads CSASPLSRGYEQYF. CDR3 bases: TGCAGTGCTAGTCCTCTTTCCAGGGGGTACGAGCAGTACTTC.

The V and J genes are TRBV6-5 and TRBJ2-1, with 8 positions matching TRBD2. This CDR3 is 15 amino acids long. The germline V gene has CDR1 MNHEY and CDR2 SVGAGI. V trimming: 6 bases; J trimming: 1 base; junction bases outside the gene matches: 5. The CDR3 region is CASRIAGSSYNEQFF. In nucleotides, the CDR3 is TGTGCCAGCAGGATAGCGGGGTCTTCCTACAATGAGCAGTTCTTC.

V gene TRBV29-1 combines with J gene TRBJ2-7; 9 bases align to TRBD1. Germline V gives CDR1 SQVTM, CDR2 ANQGSEA. V trimming: 1 base; J trimming: 3 bases; junction bases outside the gene matches: 1. This CDR3 has 13 amino acids. CDR3 protein: CSVEGTGDYEQYF. CDR3 nucleotides: TGCAGCGTTGAAGGGACAGGGGACTACGAGCAGTACTTC.

This clone was seen only once. J is TRBJ1-5 and V is TRBV7-9; tentative D call: TRBD1 (6 bases). Germline CDR1 and CDR2: SEHNR and FQNEAQ (reference sequence). This CDR3 comprises 16 residues. The CDR3 spells CAMSTQGMYSNQPQHF. The CDR3 DNA follows: TGTGCTATGTCAACGCAGGGGATGTATAGCAATCAGCCCCAGCATTTT.

This chain uses TRBV5-1 with TRBJ1-2, with 7 bases that match TRBD1. V shed 6 bases, J shed 1 base, and the junction held 6 bases outside the gene matches. From germline, CDR1 is SGHRS and CDR2 YFSETQ. This CDR3 contains 14 residues. The CDR3 region has the DNA TGCGCCAGCACCATCGGACAGGATAACTATGGCTACACCTTC. Translation: CASTIGQDNYGYTF.

The chain combines TRBV19 with TRBJ1-6, with TRBD1 as a possible D gene (5 bases). The CDR3 has 16 residues. Trimming took 3 bases from V and 5 from J, leaving 14 bases between them. CDR1 is LNHDA and CDR2 is SQIVND in the germline V gene (reference sequence). The chain's CDR3 is CASSISARAHNSPLHF. The CDR3 DNA follows: TGTGCCAGTAGTATCTCAGCCAGGGCTCATAATTCACCCCTCCACTTT.

The rearrangement uses TRBV19 and TRBJ1-1, with D tentatively TRBD1 (6 bases). V was trimmed by 7 bases and J by 5 bases, leaving 17 bases between them. Per germline, CDR1 LNHDA and CDR2 SQIVND (reference sequence). The CDR3 has 14 residues. For the CDR3, the DNA is TGTGCCAGTACCCCTCAGGGGATACGGACTGAAGCTTTCTTT. It encodes CASTPQGIRTEAFF.

The chain has TRBV7-2 and TRBJ2-7; TRBD2 is a possible D gene (6 bases). The CDR3 has 14 residues. Germline V lookup: CDR1 SGHTA, CDR2 FQGNSA. V was trimmed by 0 bases and J by 6 bases, leaving 12 bases between them. The CDR3 spells CASSLASWTTEQYF. The CDR3 DNA follows: TGTGCCAGCAGCTTAGCTTCATGGACTACCGAGCAGTACTTC. The whole variable domain, remainder taken from reference TRBV7-2 and TRBJ2-7, is GAGVSQSPSNKVTEKGKDVELRCDPISGHTALYWYRQSLGQGLEFLIYFQGNSAPDKSGLPSDRFSAERTGGSVSTLTIQRTQQEDSAVYLCASSLASWTTEQYFGPGTRLTVT.

The chain employs TRBV7-2 and TRBJ1-5; TRBD1 aligns across 8 bases. The trim removed 3 bases at V and 8 bases at J, leaving 15 bases unmatched. Germline V CDR1 and CDR2: SGHTA, FQGNSA. The CDR3 loop spans 17 amino acids. Written as DNA, the CDR3 is TGTGCCAGCAGCTTCGCCCCGTACAGGGGGTTTTTGGAGCCCCAGCATTTT. As protein: CASSFAPYRGFLEPQHF. The variable domain in full, completed from reference TRBV7-2 and TRBJ1-5, reads GAGVSQSPSNKVTEKGKDVELRCDPISGHTALYWYRQSLGQGLEFLIYFQGNSAPDKSGLPSDRFSAERTGGSVSTLTIQRTQQEDSAVYLCASSFAPYRGFLEPQHFGDGTRLSIL.

The rearrangement uses TRBV29-1 and TRBJ2-5; TRBD1 aligns across 7 bases. From germline, CDR1 is SQVTM and CDR2 ANQGSEA. The CDR3 runs 12 residues. Trimming at V came to 6 bases and at J to 5 bases, leaving 6 bases not matched to a gene. CDR3 residues: CSVDRSRETQYF. The CDR3 DNA sequence: TGCAGCGTGGACAGGTCAAGGGAGACCCAGTACTTC.

Notes on this clone: At one boundary the junction diverges from the germline segment, which might be a read error. The chain has TRBV7-2 and TRBJ2-2, with a tentative D call TRBD1 (5 bases). Germline-derived CDR1 and CDR2 are SGHTA and FQGNSA. This CDR3 has 14 amino acids. CDR3 amino acids: CASSLSGNSGELFF. The CDR3 region has the DNA TGTGCCAGCAGCTTATCAGGGAACTCCGGGGAGCTGTTTTTT.

In this sample, this clone turned up a few times. The genes are TRBV29-1 and TRBJ2-1; unclear D gene. The CDR3 has 17 amino acids. The V and J ends lost 0 bases and 2 bases respectively, with 17 bases between them. Per the germline V gene, CDR1 is SQVTM and CDR2 is ANQGSEA. CDR3 sequence (DNA): TGCAGCGTTGAAGATCTTGGGCTCTCAGGAACCTACAATGAGCAGTTCTTC. Translating it yields CSVEDLGLSGTYNEQFF.

CDR3 coding DNA: TGTGCCAGCTCACCTAACAGGGAGTTCACTGAAGCTTTCTTT. The encoded protein is CASSPNREFTEAFF. J is TRBJ1-1 and V is TRBV18, with D perhaps matching TRBD1 (6 bases). With 3 bases removed from V and 4 bases from J, the gap between germline ends came to 12 bases. The CDR3 length is 14 residues. The V gene's germline CDR1 is KGHSH and CDR2 LQKENI.

The gene calls are TRBV13 and TRBJ2-3, with a tentative D call TRBD2 (6 bases). Germline loops: CDR1 PRHDT, CDR2 FYEKMQ (reference sequence). Trimming pared 1 base from V and 0 bases from J, leaving 11 bases between. There are 16 residues in the CDR3. The CDR3 here is CASSLVGGESTDTQYF. CDR3 coding DNA: TGTGCCAGCAGCTTAGTTGGCGGGGAGAGCACAGATACGCAGTATTTT.

The CDR3: CASSIVAGNYGYTF. Here the CDR3 DNA reads TGTGCCAGTAGTATAGTAGCGGGGAACTATGGCTACACCTTC. This chain uses TRBV19 with TRBJ1-2; D is undetermined. Germline assignment: CDR1 LNHDA and CDR2 SQIVND (reference sequence). This CDR3 region has 14 residues. V shed 1 base and J shed 2 bases, with 8 bases lying between them.

The chain couples TRBV28 to TRBJ2-7, with 14 bases lining up with TRBD2. Trimming at V came to 4 bases and at J to 2 bases, leaving 7 bases not matched to a gene. The CDR3 is 17 residues long. From germline, CDR1 is MDHEN and CDR2 SYDVKM. The CDR3 coding sequence is TGTGCCAGCAGTTCACCGGGACTAGCGGGAGTACCCTACGAGCAGTACTTC. Encoded protein: CASSSPGLAGVPYEQYF.

The chain combines TRBV19 with TRBJ1-4; tentatively, D is TRBD1 (6 bases). This CDR3 spans 12 amino acids. Germline V gene lookup returns CDR1 LNHDA and CDR2 SQIVND (reference sequence). The V gene lost 5 bases and the J gene lost 8 bases, with 9 bases spanning the gap. The CDR3 sequence: CASSLGTEKLFF. The CDR3 DNA is TGTGCCAGTAGTCTCGGGACAGAAAAACTGTTTTTT. The complete variable domain, with remaining parts taken from reference TRBV19 and TRBJ1-4, reads DGGITQSPKYLFRKEGQNVTLSCEQNLNHDAMYWYRQDPGQGLRLIYYSQIVNDFQKGDIAEGYSVSREKKESFPLTVTSAQKNPTAFYLCASSLGTEKLFFGSGTQLSVL.

This chain uses TRBV9 with TRBJ2-2; D is unresolved. The V gene lost 0 bases and the J gene lost 1 base, with 7 bases spanning the gap. Germline CDR1 is SGDLS and CDR2 is YYNGEE. The CDR3 is 15 amino acids. CDR3 DNA sequence: TGTGCCAGCAGCGTAGATAGTGTGAACACCGGGGAGCTGTTTTTT. It encodes CASSVDSVNTGELFF.